Sequencing of this T cell receptor (beta chain) was carried out in a study of blood T cell repertoires in COVID-19. The trim removed 4 bases at V and 9 bases at J, leaving 13 bases unmatched. This CDR3 contains 16 residues. CDR1 is SGHDT and CDR2 is YYEEEE in the germline V gene. This clone appeared a single time. Here immunoSEQ multiplex PCR was the method, and the copy in TCRdb shows in-frame clones only, minus some. The table lists fewer than 350,000 clones, roughly 90% of them singletons, with 0.85% to 1.3% in the top ten. Cohorts were assigned according to the clinical history that participants reported.

The clonotype originates from a woman aged 25 to 45 who had been exposed to COVID-19. The chain is built from TRBV5-6 and TRBJ2-1; 10 bases agree with TRBD2. Specimen: PBMCs or T cells enriched from blood (not recorded which). The CDR3 region has the DNA TGTGCCAGCAGCCCCATTTTAGCGGGAGGTGGGAGTGAGCAGTTCTTC. Protein product: CASSPILAGGGSEQFF.